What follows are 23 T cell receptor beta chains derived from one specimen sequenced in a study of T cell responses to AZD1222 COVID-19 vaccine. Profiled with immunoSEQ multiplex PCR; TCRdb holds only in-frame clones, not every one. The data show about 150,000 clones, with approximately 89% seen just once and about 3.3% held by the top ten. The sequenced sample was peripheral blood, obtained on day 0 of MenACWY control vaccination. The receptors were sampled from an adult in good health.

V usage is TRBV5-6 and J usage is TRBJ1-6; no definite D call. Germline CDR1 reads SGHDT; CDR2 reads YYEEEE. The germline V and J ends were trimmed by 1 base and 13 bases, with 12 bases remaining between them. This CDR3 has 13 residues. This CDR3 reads CASSLYAVDPLHF. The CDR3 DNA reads TGTGCCAGCAGCTTGTATGCGGTGGATCCCCTCCACTTT.

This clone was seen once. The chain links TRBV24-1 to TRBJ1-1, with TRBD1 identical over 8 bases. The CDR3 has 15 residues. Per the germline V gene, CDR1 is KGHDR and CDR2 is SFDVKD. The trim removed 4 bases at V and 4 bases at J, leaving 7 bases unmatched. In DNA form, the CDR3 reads TGTGCCACCAGTGACCCCCGGACAGGGTCCACTGAAGCTTTCTTT. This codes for CATSDPRTGSTEAFF.

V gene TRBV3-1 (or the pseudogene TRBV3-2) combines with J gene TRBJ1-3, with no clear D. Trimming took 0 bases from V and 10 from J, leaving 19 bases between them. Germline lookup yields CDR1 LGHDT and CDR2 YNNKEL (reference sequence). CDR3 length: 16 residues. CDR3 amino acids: CASSQDYRSSAGTIYF. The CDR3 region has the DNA TGTGCCAGCAGCCAAGACTATCGGTCCTCGGCTGGAACCATATATTTT.

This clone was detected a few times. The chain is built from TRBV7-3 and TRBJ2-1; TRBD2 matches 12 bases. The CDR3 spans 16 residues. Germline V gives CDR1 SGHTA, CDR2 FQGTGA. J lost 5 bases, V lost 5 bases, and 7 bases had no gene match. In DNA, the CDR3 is TGTGCCAGCAGCCTTCCGGGACTAGCGGGTCACAATGAGCAGTTCTTC. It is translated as CASSLPGLAGHNEQFF.

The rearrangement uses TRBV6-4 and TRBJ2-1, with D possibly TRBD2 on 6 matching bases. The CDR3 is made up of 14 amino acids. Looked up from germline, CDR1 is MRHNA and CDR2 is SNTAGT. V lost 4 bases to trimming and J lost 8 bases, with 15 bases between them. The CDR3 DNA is TGTGCCAGCAGTGTCGGGGCGGGGCTCGATGAGCAGTTCTTC. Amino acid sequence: CASSVGAGLDEQFF.

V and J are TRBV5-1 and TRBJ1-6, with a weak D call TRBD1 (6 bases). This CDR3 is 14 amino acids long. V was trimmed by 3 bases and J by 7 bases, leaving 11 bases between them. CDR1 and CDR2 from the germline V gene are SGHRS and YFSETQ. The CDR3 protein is CASSSTGRNSPLHF. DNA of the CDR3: TGCGCCAGCAGCTCCACAGGGCGGAATTCACCCCTCCACTTT.

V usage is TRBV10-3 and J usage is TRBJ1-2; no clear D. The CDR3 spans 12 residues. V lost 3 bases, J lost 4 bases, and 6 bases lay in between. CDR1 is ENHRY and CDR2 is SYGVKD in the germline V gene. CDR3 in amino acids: CAISERGYGYTF. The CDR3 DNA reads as TGTGCCATCAGTGAACGGGGCTATGGCTACACCTTC.

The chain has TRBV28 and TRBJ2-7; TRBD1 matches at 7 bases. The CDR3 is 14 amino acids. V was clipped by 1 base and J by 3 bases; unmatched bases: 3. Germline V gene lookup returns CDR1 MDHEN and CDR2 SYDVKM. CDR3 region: CASSLSGTVYEQYF. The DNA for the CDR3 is TGTGCCAGCAGTTTATCTGGGACAGTCTACGAGCAGTACTTC.

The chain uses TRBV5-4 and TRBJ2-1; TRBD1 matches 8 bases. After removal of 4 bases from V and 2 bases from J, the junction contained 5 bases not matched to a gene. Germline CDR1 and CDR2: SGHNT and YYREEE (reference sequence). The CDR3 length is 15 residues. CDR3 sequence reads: CASSPGGTAYNEQFF. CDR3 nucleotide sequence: TGTGCCAGCAGCCCAGGGGGCACGGCCTACAATGAGCAGTTCTTC. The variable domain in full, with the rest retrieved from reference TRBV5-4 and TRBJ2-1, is ETGVTQSPTHLIKTRGQQVTLRCSSQSGHNTVSWYQQALGQGPQFIFQYYREEENGRGNFPPRFSGLQFPNYSSELNVNALELDDSALYLCASSPGGTAYNEQFFGPGTRLTVL.

The CDR3 here is CASSSRDDSYEQYF. CDR3 bases: TGTGCCAGCAGCTCCCGGGACGACTCCTACGAGCAGTACTTC. The chain couples TRBV11-3 to TRBJ2-7; D may be TRBD1 or TRBD2 (5 bases each). V lost 4 bases and J 0 bases, leaving 10 bases between the germline ends. The CDR3 is made up of 14 amino acids. Germline V CDR1 and CDR2: SGHNT, YENEEA.

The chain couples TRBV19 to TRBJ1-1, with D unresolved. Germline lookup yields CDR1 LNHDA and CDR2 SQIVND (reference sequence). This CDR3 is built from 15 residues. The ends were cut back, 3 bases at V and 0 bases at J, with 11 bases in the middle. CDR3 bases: TGTGCCAGTAGTATCGGCCGGAATGTGAACACTGAAGCTTTCTTT. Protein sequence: CASSIGRNVNTEAFF.

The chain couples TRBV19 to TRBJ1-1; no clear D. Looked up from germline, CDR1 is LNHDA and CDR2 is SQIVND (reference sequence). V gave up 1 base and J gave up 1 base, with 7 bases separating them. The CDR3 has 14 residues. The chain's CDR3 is CASSIGNRNTEAFF. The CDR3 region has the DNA TGTGCCAGTAGTATAGGAAACAGGAACACTGAAGCTTTCTTT.

The CDR3 DNA sequence: TGTGCCAGCAGCATGGGACAGGGGAAGAATGAGCAGTTCTTC. Protein product: CASSMGQGKNEQFF. The chain couples TRBV21-1 to TRBJ2-1; the D call of TRBD1 is as the table states it, not checked on the DNA. TRBV21-1 constitutes a pseudogene. The length of the CDR3 is 14 residues.

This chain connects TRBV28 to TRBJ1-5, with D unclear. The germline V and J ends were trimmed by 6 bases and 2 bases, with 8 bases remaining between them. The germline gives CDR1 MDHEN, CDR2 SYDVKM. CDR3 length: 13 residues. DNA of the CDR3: TGTGCCAGCAGAATAGGTGGCAATCAGCCCCAGCATTTT. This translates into CASRIGGNQPQHF.

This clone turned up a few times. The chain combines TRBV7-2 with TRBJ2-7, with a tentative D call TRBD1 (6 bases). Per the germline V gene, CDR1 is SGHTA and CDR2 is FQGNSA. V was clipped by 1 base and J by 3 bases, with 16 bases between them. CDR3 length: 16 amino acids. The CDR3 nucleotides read TGTGCCAGCAGCTTAGTTATGACAGGAGTTAACTACGAGCAGTACTTC. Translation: CASSLVMTGVNYEQYF.

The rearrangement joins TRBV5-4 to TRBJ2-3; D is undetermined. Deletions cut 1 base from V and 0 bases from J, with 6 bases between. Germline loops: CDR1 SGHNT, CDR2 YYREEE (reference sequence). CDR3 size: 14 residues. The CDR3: CASSLQVSTDTQYF. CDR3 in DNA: TGTGCCAGCAGCTTGCAGGTCAGCACAGATACGCAGTATTTT.

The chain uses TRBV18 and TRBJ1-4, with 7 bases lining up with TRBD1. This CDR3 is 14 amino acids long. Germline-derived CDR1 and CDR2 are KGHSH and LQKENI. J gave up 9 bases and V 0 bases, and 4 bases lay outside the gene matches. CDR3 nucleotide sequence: TGTGCCAGCTCACCACCAGGGACAGCCCAAAAACTGTTTTTT. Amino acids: CASSPPGTAQKLFF.

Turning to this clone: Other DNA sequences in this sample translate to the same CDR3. Here the CDR3 DNA reads TGTGCCAGCTCACCACCGGGAAACACTGAAGCTTTCTTT. It codes for CASSPPGNTEAFF. The genes are TRBV18 and TRBJ1-1; D gene ambiguous. Germline assignment: CDR1 KGHSH and CDR2 LQKENI. V lost 0 bases and J lost 2, with 4 bases in between. The CDR3 runs 13 residues. The whole variable domain, remainder taken from reference TRBV18 and TRBJ1-1, is NAGVMQNPRHLVRRRGQEARLRCSPMKGHSHVYWYRQLPEEGLKFMVYLQKENIIDESGMPKERFSAEFPKEGPSILRIQQVVRGDSAAYFCASSPPGNTEAFFGQGTRLTVV.

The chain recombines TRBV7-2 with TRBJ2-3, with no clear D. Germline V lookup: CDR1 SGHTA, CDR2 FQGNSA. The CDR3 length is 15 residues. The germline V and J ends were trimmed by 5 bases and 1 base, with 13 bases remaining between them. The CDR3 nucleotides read TGTGCCAGCAGCCATCGTCCCCCCCGCACAGATACGCAGTATTTT. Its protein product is CASSHRPPRTDTQYF.

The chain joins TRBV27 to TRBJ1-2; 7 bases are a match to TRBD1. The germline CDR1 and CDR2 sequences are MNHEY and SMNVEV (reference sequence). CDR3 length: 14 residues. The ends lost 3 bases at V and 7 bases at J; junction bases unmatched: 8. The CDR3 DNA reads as TGTGCCAGCAGTTTCCGGGACAGTGCGCGTGGCTACACCTTC. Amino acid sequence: CASSFRDSARGYTF.

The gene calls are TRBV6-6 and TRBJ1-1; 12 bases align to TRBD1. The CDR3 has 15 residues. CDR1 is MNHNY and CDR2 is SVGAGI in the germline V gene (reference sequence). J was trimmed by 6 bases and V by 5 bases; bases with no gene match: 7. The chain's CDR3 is CASSKSGTGGSEAFF. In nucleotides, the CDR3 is TGTGCCAGCAGTAAATCCGGGACAGGGGGCTCTGAAGCTTTCTTT.

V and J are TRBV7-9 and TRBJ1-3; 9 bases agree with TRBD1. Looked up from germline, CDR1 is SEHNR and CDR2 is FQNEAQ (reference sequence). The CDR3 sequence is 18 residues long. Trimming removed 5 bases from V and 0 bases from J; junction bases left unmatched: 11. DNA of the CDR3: TGTGCCAGCAGCCCGCGACAGGGGGTATTATCCTCTGGAAACACCATATATTTT. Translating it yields CASSPRQGVLSSGNTIYF.

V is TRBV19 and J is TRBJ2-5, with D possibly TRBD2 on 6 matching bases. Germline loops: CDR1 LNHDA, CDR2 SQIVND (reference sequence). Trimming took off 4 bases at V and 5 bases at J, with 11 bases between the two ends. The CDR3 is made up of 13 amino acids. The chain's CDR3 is CASSTSAGETQYF. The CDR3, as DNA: TGTGCCAGTAGTACTAGCGCGGGGGAGACCCAGTACTTC.